This TCR beta chain comes out of a study of T cells in Graves' hyperthyroidism and ophthalmopathy. The investigators amplified TCR beta CDR3 regions from RNA transcripts. Carried out on the TCR CDR3, a first-round RT-PCR used the HTBI primer set. In TCRdb, the multiplex PCR reads were re-called with MiXCR into one record per CDR3 protein. The sample contains approximately 400,000 distinct CDR3 sequences, over 11% of which appear only once. Ophthalmopathy patients all had a Clinical Activity Score of at least 3, a NOSPECS grade of at least 4 and disease under 3 months old. This clonotype was recorded many times. Its specificity is unknown. Whole-study findings and limits: Within blood appeared most thyroid clonotypes that had expanded above 0.001.

Germline loops: CDR1 SGHRS, CDR2 YFSETQ. The CDR3 is 15 amino acids. V shed 7 bases and J shed 4 bases, with 17 bases lying between them. The chain is built from TRBV5-1 and TRBJ2-2, with a weak D call TRBD1 (5 bases). The receptor comes from a middle-aged man with Graves' ophthalmopathy. The sample comprised blood. In DNA form, the CDR3 reads TGCGCCAGCGCCGGTCAGGGCCTGGGCACCGGGGAGCTGTTTTTT. This codes for CASAGQGLGTGELFF.